This entry describes one T cell receptor (beta chain). Its specificity is unknown. The data are from a study of shared clonotypes between healthy human individuals. Study-wide points: What rarefaction showed was incomplete sorted-subset sequencing despite large depth. The diversity represented, both genetic and in exposure history, was limited by few donors.

Method: immunoSEQ multiplex PCR; TCRdb's copy keeps in-frame clones and lacks some. The sample comprises more than 600,000 clones, about 91% of which are singletons, and about a quarter rests with the top ten. Trimming removed 6 bases from V and 3 bases from J, with 15 bases in between. The CDR3 length is 14 residues. Germline CDR1 reads SGHVS; CDR2 reads FQNEAQ. Terminally differentiated effector memory CD45RA+ cells were excluded by CCR7 positive selection of CD45RO-negative cells. J is TRBJ2-7 and V is TRBV7-8; the D gene is possibly TRBD2 (5 bases). Material: naive CD8+ T cells sorted from blood. The sequence was collected from a man between 25 and 39 years old in good health. The CDR3 reads CASRVEGWSYEQYF. CDR3 bases: TGTGCCAGCAGGGTCGAGGGTTGGAGCTACGAGCAGTACTTC.